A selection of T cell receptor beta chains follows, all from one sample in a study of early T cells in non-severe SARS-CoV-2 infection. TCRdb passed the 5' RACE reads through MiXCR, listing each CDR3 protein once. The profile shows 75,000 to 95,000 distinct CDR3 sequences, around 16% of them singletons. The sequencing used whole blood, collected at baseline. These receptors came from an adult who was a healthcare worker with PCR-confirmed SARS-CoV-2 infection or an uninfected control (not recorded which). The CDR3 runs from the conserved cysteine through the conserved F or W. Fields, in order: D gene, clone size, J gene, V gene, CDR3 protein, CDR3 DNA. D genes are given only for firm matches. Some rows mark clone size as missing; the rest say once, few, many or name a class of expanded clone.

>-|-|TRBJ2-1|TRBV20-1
CSAMEEMGRNEQFF
TGCAGTGCTATGGAGGAAATGGGGCGCAATGAGCAGTTCTTC
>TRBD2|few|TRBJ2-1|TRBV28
CASSFSSGRAVDEQFF
TGTGCCAGCAGTTTTTCTAGCGGGAGGGCCGTGGATGAGCAGTTCTTC
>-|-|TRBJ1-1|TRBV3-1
CASSRGGHTEAFF
TGTGCCAGCAGCCGAGGAGGGCACACTGAAGCTTTCTTT
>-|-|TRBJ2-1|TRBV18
CASSPVYPYNEQFF
TGTGCCAGCTCACCAGTCTACCCTTACAATGAGCAGTTCTTC
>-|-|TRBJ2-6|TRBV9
CASSPRSGANVLTF
TGTGCCAGCAGCCCTAGATCTGGGGCCAACGTCCTGACTTTC
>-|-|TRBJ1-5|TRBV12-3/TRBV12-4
CASRGWNQPQHF
TGTGCCAGCCGTGGGTGGAATCAGCCCCAGCATTTT
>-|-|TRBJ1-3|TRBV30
CAWGMLKPSGNTIYF
TGTGCCTGGGGGATGCTCAAACCCTCTGGAAACACCATATATTTT
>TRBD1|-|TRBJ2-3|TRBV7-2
CASRTGPTDTQYF
TGTGCCAGCAGGACAGGGCCCACAGATACGCAGTATTTT
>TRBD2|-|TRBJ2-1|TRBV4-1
CASSNSGGSYNEQFF
TGCGCCAGCAGCAACAGCGGGGGCTCCTACAATGAGCAGTTCTTC
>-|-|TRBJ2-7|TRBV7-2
CASSLSVGGGPYEQYF
TGTGCCAGCAGCTTATCAGTGGGGGGCGGGCCCTACGAGCAGTACTTC
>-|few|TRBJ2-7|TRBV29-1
CSVVAENTYEQYF
TGCAGCGTTGTCGCGGAGAATACCTACGAGCAGTACTTC
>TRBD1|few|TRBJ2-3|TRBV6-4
CASSPDGQGRDTQYF
TGTGCCAGCAGCCCAGACGGACAGGGACGAGATACGCAGTATTTT
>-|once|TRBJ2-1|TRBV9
CASSVWDNPDNEQFF
TGTGCCAGCAGCGTATGGGACAACCCAGACAATGAGCAGTTCTTC
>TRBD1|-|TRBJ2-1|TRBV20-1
CSARKDREDEQFF
TGCAGTGCTAGGAAGGACAGGGAGGATGAGCAGTTCTTC
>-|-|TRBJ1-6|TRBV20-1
CSAIQQGNLHF
TGCAGTGCTATACAACAGGGTAACCTCCACTTT
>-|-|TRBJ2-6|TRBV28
CASKRSGANVLTF
TGTGCCAGCAAGAGATCTGGGGCCAACGTCCTGACTTTC
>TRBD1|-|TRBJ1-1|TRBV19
CASSTPGQGNTEAFF
TGTGCCAGTAGTACGCCGGGACAGGGGAACACTGAAGCTTTCTTT
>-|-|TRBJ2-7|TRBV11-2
CASSLEPSYEQYF
TGTGCCAGCAGCTTAGAGCCATCCTACGAGCAGTACTTC
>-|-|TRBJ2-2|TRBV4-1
CASSQTGLPGELFF
TGCGCCAGCAGCCAAACGGGACTTCCCGGGGAGCTGTTTTTT
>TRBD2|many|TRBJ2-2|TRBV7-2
CASSLGLAGTGELFF
TGTGCCAGCAGCCTGGGACTAGCGGGAACCGGGGAGCTGTTTTTT
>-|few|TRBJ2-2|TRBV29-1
CSVRVTGELFF
TGCAGCGTGAGGGTCACCGGGGAGCTGTTTTTT
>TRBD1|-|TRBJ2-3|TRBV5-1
CASSWDRASTDTQYF
TGCGCCAGCAGCTGGGACAGGGCGAGCACAGATACGCAGTATTTT